The rows below give T cell receptor beta chains drawn from one sample of a study of blood T cell repertoires in COVID-19. Sequencing was performed with immunoSEQ multiplex PCR; in TCRdb, only in-frame clones are kept and a portion is missing. The sample records around 120,000 clones, 71% being singletons. What was sequenced was peripheral blood. These receptors were taken from a human donor with acute or convalescent COVID-19. The donor label of this sample is uncertain. The CDR3 runs from the conserved cysteine through the conserved F or W. Each record gives: CDR3 length, clone size, V gene, CDR3 protein. A clone size is listed for some rows: how often the clone was seen (once, few, many), or a class if it is expanded.

15,many,TRBV4-2,CASSPQGFGTGELFF
17,.,TRBV5-1,CASSPWGDLASGNTIYF
14,.,TRBV18,CASSPAGAYNEQFF
14,once,TRBV2,CASRRTGLDQPQHF
12,.,TRBV3-1/TRBV3-2,CASSQYNTEAFF
13,.,TRBV3-1/TRBV3-2,CASSQRGSYEQYF
14,once,TRBV5-6,CASSPTGSNQPQHF
16,.,TRBV27,CASSGVAGIMNTEAFF
14,once,TRBV2,CASSPGTGWYGYTF
18,.,TRBV7-2,CASSYRPQGALNTGELFF
16,few,TRBV2,CASSEAATGRTDTQYF
15,.,TRBV19,CASSKGQGSNQPQHF
14,once,TRBV20-1,CSASLGLARETQYF
13,.,TRBV7-6,CASSLTGYNEQFF
12,.,TRBV6-5,CASRNQGTEAFF
16,.,TRBV10-3,CAISDRGPANTGELFF
10,.,TRBV6-5,CATGADTQYF